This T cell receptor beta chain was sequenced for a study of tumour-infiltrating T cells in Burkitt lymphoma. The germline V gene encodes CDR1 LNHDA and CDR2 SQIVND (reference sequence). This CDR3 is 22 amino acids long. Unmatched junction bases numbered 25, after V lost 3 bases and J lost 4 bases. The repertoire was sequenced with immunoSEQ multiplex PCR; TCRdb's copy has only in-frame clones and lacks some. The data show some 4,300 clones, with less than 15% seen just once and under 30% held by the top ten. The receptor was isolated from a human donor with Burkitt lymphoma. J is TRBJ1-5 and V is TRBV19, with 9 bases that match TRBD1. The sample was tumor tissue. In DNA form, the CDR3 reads TGTGCCAGTAGTATTAGAGGGACAATACTAATTCCGGGACAGGGAGGAAATCAGCCCCAGCATTTT. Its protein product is CASSIRGTILIPGQGGNQPQHF.